This T cell receptor (beta chain) was captured by sequencing in a study of Graves' ophthalmopathy and Graves' hyperthyroidism. As the template, RNA transcripts were used to amplify TCR beta CDR3 regions. The workflow started with a first-round RT-PCR run with HTBI primers and then moved on to a second-round multiplex PCR. One entry per CDR3 protein, called by TCRdb with MiXCR from the multiplex PCR reads. This table has about 550,000 distinct CDR3 sequences, less than 45% appearing once. V lost 3 bases, J lost 3 bases, and 18 bases lay in between. The CDR3 is 17 amino acids. Source material: peripheral blood or thyroid tissue (not recorded which). The TCR originated in an adult man with Graves' hyperthyroidism. The V call is TRBV12-3 or TRBV12-4, the J call TRBJ1-3, with a weak D call TRBD1 (6 bases). The DNA of the CDR3 is TGTGCCAGCAGTTTGTTTGGGTCAGGGGTCGGTGGAAACACCATATATTTT. Translation gives CASSLFGSGVGGNTIYF.